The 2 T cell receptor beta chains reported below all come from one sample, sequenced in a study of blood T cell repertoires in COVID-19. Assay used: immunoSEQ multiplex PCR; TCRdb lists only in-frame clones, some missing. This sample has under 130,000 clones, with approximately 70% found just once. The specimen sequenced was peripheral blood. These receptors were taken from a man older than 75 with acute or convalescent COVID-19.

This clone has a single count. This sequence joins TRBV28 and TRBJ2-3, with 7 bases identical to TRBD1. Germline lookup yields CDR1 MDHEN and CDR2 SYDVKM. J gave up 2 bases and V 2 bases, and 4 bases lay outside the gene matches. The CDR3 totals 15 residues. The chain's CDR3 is CASSLVDRTTDTQYF. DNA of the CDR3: TGTGCCAGCAGTTTAGTGGACAGGACCACAGATACGCAGTATTTT.

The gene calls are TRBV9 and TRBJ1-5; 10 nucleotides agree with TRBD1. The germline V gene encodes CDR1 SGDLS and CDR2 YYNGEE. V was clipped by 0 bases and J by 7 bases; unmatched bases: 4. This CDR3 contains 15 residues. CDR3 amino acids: CASSVDGTGVQPQHF. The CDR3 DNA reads TGTGCCAGCAGCGTAGACGGGACAGGGGTCCAGCCCCAGCATTTT.